A selection of T cell receptor beta chains follows, all from one sample in a study of shared clonotypes between healthy human individuals. Generated by immunoSEQ multiplex PCR, the TCRdb table keeps only in-frame clones and is missing some. The top ten hold 0.3% to 0.4% of the sample, which has approximately 2.3 million clones, roughly 93% seen once. Sequenced: naive CD4+ T cells from PBMCs. The receptors were sampled from a man younger than 30 in good health. Some clones in this sample may be carry-over from other donors' samples. The CDR3 runs from the conserved cysteine through the conserved F or W. D genes are given only for firm matches. The size field is filled for only some rows; it gives once, few, many or a size class.

>TRBV19|NA|NA|TRBJ1-3
CASSRMDSGNTIYF
TGTGCCAGTAGTCGGATGGACTCTGGAAACACCATATATTTT
>TRBV27|TRBD2|NA|TRBJ2-7
CASSLKGLTLADTYEQYF
TGTGCCAGCAGTTTAAAGGGACTGACGCTAGCGGATACCTACGAGCAGTACTTC
>TRBV30|NA|NA|TRBJ2-1
CAWRSMGANNEQFF
TGTGCCTGGAGATCGATGGGTGCAAACAATGAGCAGTTCTTC
>TRBV28|NA|NA|TRBJ2-3
CASRRRADTQYF
TGTGCCAGCAGGCGACGGGCAGATACGCAGTATTTT
>TRBV9|NA|NA|TRBJ2-3
CASSVGSWRVGTDTQYF
TGTGCCAGCAGCGTAGGGAGTTGGCGGGTAGGCACAGATACGCAGTATTTT
>TRBV14|TRBD1|NA|TRBJ2-7
CASSGAGGNSYEQYF
TGTGCCAGCAGCGGGGCAGGGGGCAACTCCTACGAGCAGTACTTC
>TRBV27|NA|NA|TRBJ2-1
CASSFSGIQGNEQFF
TGTGCCAGCAGTTTTTCCGGCATTCAAGGGAATGAGCAGTTCTTC
>TRBV2|NA|once|TRBJ1-1
CASLQDRPTEAFF
TGTGCCAGCTTACAGGACAGACCCACTGAAGCTTTCTTT
>TRBV9|TRBD1|NA|TRBJ1-2
CASSVGQGLGGYTF
TGTGCCAGCAGCGTAGGACAGGGCCTGGGGGGCTACACCTTC
>TRBV5-6|TRBD2|NA|TRBJ2-1
CASSSHAAGAAYNEQFF
TGTGCCAGCAGCTCCCACGCCGCGGGAGCGGCCTACAATGAGCAGTTCTTC
>TRBV9|TRBD1|NA|TRBJ2-2
CASSVGGTGGSTGELFF
TGTGCCAGCAGCGTTGGGGGAACAGGGGGATCCACCGGGGAGCTGTTTTTT